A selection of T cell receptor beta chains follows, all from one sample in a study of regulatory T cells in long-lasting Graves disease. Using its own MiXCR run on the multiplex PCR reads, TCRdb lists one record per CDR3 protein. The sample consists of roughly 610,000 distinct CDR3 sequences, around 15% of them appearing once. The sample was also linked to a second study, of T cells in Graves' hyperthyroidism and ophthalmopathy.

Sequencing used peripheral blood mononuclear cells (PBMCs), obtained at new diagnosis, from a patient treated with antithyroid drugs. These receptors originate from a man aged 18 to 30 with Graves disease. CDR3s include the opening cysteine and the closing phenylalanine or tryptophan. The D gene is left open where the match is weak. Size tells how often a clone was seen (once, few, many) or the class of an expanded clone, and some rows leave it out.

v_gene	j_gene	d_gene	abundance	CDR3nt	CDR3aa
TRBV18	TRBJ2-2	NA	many	TGTGCCAGCTCACCAAATTCCTGGGACACCGGGGAGCTGTTTTTT	CASSPNSWDTGELFF
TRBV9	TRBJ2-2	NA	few	TGTGCCAGCAGCGTAGATCCGATCGGGGAGCTGTTTTTT	CASSVDPIGELFF
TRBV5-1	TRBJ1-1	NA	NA	TGCGCCAGCAGCTTGGAGTGGGGGTGGGAGGAAAACACTGAAGCTTTCTTT	CASSLEWGWEENTEAFF
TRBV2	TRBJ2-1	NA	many	TGTGCCAGCAGCCACAGACCCTACAATGAGCAGTTCTTC	CASSHRPYNEQFF
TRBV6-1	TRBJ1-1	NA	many	TGTGCCAGCTGCTTCGGGGGAGGCACTGAAGCTTTCTTT	CASCFGGGTEAFF
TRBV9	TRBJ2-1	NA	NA	TGTGCCAGCAGCGAAGGCGGGGATCTTGAGCAGTTCTTC	CASSEGGDLEQFF
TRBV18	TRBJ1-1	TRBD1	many	TGTGCCAGCTCACCAACAGGGGGCGTAAGGACTGAAGCTTTCTTT	CASSPTGGVRTEAFF
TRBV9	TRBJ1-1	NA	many	TGTGCCAGCAGCATGCACGGCAAAGACACTGAAGCTTTCTTT	CASSMHGKDTEAFF
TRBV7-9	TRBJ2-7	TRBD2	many	TGTGCCAGCAGCTTTAGCGGGGGGCGGTACGAGCAGTACTTC	CASSFSGGRYEQYF
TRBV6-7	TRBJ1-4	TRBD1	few	TGTGCCAGCAGTTACCAGGGACAGGGAGCGGATGAAAAACTGTTTTTT	CASSYQGQGADEKLFF
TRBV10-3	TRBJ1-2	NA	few	TGTGCCATCAGTAGTACAGGAGCGAACTATGGCTACACCTTC	CAISSTGANYGYTF
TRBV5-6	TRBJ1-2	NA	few	TGTGCCAGCAGCTGGGACACAGGCTCGGCGCCTAGTGGCTACACCTTC	CASSWDTGSAPSGYTF
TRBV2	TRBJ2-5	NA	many	TGTGCCAGCCTGGCGGACTACAGGGGCCTCCAAGAGACCCAGTACTTC	CASLADYRGLQETQYF
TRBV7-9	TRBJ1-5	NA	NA	TGTGCCAGCAGCTTAGCCCCGTCTTGGGGGGAAAGGTGCAATCAGCCCCGGCATTTT	CASSLAPSWGERCNQPRHF
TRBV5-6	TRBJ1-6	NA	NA	TGTGCCAGCAGCTTGTCCCTCCACAGGGCCGCCTTCCCCCTCCACTTT	CASSLSLHRAAFPLHF
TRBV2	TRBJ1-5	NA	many	TGTGCCAGCAGTGAGAATCGGTTTCCTCAGCCCCAGCATTTT	CASSENRFPQPQHF
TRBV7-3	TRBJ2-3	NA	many	TGTGCCAGCAGTCGAGGGGCCGATACGCAGTATTTT	CASSRGADTQYF
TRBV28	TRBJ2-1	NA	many	TGTGCCAGCACAAAGGGGATAAATGAGCAGTTCTTC	CASTKGINEQFF
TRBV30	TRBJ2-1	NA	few	TGTGCCCGAGACACGAGCTCCTACAATGAGCAGTTCTTC	CARDTSSYNEQFF
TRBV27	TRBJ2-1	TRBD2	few	TGTGCCAGCAGTCCCGCCGGGACTAGCGGGACCGATGAGCAGTTCTTC	CASSPAGTSGTDEQFF
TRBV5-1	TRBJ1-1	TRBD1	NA	TGCGCCAGCAGCTTGAGGGGGACAGGGTCGAACACTGAAGCTTTCTTT	CASSLRGTGSNTEAFF
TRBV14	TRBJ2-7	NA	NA	TGTGCCAGCAGCCAAGATCCTGGTAGGGCCTACGAGCAGTACTTC	CASSQDPGRAYEQYF
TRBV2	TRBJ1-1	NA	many	TGTGCCAGCATTACCTTGTCATTTAACACTGAAGCTTTCTTT	CASITLSFNTEAFF
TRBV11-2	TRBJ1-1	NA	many	TGTGCCAGCAGCTTGGGGACCGGATTGATGAACACTGAAGCTTTCTTT	CASSLGTGLMNTEAFF
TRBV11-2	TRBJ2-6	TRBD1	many	TGCGCCAGCAGCCAAGAGGGGGGGACAGGGAGCTCTGGGGCCAACGTCCTGACTTTC	CASSQEGGTGSSGANVLTF
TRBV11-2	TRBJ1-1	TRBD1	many	TGTGCCAGCAGCCCAACGACAGGGAAGGGCACTGAAGCTTTCTTT	CASSPTTGKGTEAFF
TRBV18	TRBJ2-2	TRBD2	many	TGTGCCAGCTCAGAGCGGACTAGCCTCACCGGGGAGCTGTTTTTT	CASSERTSLTGELFF
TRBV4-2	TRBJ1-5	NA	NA	TGTGCCAGCAGCCAGGGGACGGCGGGTCAGCCCCAGCATTTT	CASSQGTAGQPQHF
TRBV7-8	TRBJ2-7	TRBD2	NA	TGTGCCAGCAGGCCTGATCAGCGGGGCTCCTACGAGCAGTACTTC	CASRPDQRGSYEQYF
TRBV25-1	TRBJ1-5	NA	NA	TGTGCCAGCACTCTGAAAAGGTATGAGGGATTTAGCAATCAGCCCCAGCATTTT	CASTLKRYEGFSNQPQHF
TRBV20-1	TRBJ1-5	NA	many	TGCAGTGCTAAAGGGAATAGCAATCAGCCCCAGCATTTT	CSAKGNSNQPQHF
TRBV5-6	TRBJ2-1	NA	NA	TGTGCCAGCAGCTTGATGTCGGGAGCCGCAAATGAGCAGTTCTTC	CASSLMSGAANEQFF
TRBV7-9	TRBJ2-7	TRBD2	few	TGTGCCAGCAGCTCTCGCAGGGGCGGGAGGCCATACGAGCAGTACTTC	CASSSRRGGRPYEQYF
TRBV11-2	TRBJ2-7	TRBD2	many	TGTGCCAGCAGCTTAGAAAGGGGACTAGCCTACGAGCAGTACTTC	CASSLERGLAYEQYF
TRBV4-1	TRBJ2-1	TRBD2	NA	TGCGCCAGCAGCCCCCTTTTAGCGGGAGTGGGGGAGAATGAGCAGTTCTTC	CASSPLLAGVGENEQFF
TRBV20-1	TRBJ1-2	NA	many	TGCAGCGTGGGGGCAGCTTATGGCTACACCTTC	CSVGAAYGYTF
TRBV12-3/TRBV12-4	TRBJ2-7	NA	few	TGTGCCAGCACCAGCGCAGGGCCCTTCTACGAGCAGTACTTC	CASTSAGPFYEQYF